One T cell receptor (beta chain) is described in this entry. Its antigen is currently unknown. Second doses at about 4 or about 12 weeks were pooled. The data originate from a study of T cell responses to AZD1222 COVID-19 vaccine. The assay was immunoSEQ multiplex PCR, and TCRdb's table has in-frame clones only and misses some. Of 160,000 or so clones listed, 85% to 95% are singletons. The germline V gene has CDR1 SGHNT and CDR2 YENEEA. CDR3 length: 13 residues. V gave up 3 bases and J gave up 2 bases, with 6 bases separating them. Study-level findings and limits: Among AZD1222 vaccinees, only six were seropositive at baseline. White British people made up most donors, females outnumbered males, and clonal diversity was possibly underestimated.

The sample here was peripheral blood, taken 28 days after the second AZD1222 dose. The genes are TRBV11-3 and TRBJ2-3; unclear D gene. This TCR was sampled from an adult who received the AZD1222 COVID-19 vaccine. DNA for the CDR3: TGTGCCAGCAGCTTTGCCAACACAGATACGCAGTATTTT. Amino acid sequence: CASSFANTDTQYF.